This T cell receptor (beta chain) was sequenced during a study of metastatic and nonmetastatic thyroid tumors. In the study overall: It was across blood and tumor or nodule tissue from malignant and benign thyroid patients that repertoires were compared.

In the authors' methods: Building a distant-metastasis classifier for papillary thyroid cancer drew on CDR3 differences across clinicopathological groups. Using MiXCR, TCRdb re-called clones from the PCR reads. TCRdb's processing, not the study's, gives the V and J calls here. The repertoire has 20,000 to 25,000 clones, roughly 20% of them found once; the top ten carry 25% to 35%. Overall study results and limits: Malignant thyroid tumors reportedly exceeded benign nodules significantly in TCR beta diversity, with the difference appearing in blood and tumor.

Patients had received no treatment of any kind before thyroid surgery. On this clone: Its target is not known. At one of its ends the junction is not consistent with the germline gene, which may arise from a read error.

CDR3 length equals 16 residues. Germline CDR1 reads SGHAT; CDR2 reads FQNNGV. The sequence was collected from a female donor with papillary thyroid cancer or a benign thyroid nodule (not recorded which). Some clones in this sample may be carry-over from other donors' samples. The chain carries TRBV11-2 and TRBJ2-7, with a possible D match to TRBD1 (5 bases). Sequencing was performed on blood. The CDR3 loop reads CASSLDWGTEELEQYF. Here the CDR3 DNA reads TGTGCTAGCAGCTTAGATTGGGGCACCGAGGAGCTGGAGCAGTACTTC. The complete variable domain, with remaining parts taken from reference TRBV11-2 and TRBJ2-7, reads EAGVAQSPRYKIIEKRQSVAFWCNPISGHATLYWYQQILGQGPKLLIQFQNNGVVDDSQLPKDRFSAERLKGVDSTLKIQPAKLEDSAVYLCASSLDWGTEELEQYFGPGTRLTVT.